The rows below give T cell receptor beta chains drawn from one sample of a study of blood T cell repertoires in COVID-19. Profiling relied on immunoSEQ multiplex PCR, and the TCRdb table lists in-frame clones only, not all of them. The sample contains fewer than 150,000 clones, around 78% of which appear only once. The sequencing input was peripheral blood. These receptor sequences come from a human donor in a cohort sampled during active COVID-19. Both conserved end residues are part of each CDR3. D genes are given only for firm matches. For some rows the clone size is stated as once, few or many, or as a class when expanded; others skip it.

DNA	CDR3	size	J	D	V
.	CASSFGEGSPYNYGYTF	.	TRBJ1-2	.	TRBV12-1
TGTGCCAGCAGCGTAGGACAGGGGGCCGAGCAGTACTTC	CASSVGQGAEQYF	.	TRBJ2-7	TRBD1	TRBV9
TGTGCCAGCAGCTCCGGGACAGAGACAGATACGCAGTATTTT	CASSSGTETDTQYF	.	TRBJ2-3	TRBD1	TRBV7-7
TGTGCCAGCGGACAGGGGGTCCGGGGCTACACCTTC	CASGQGVRGYTF	.	TRBJ1-2	TRBD1	TRBV28
TGTGCCAGCAGCCCAGCCCCGGGACAGGCTAGCTATGGCTACACCTTC	CASSPAPGQASYGYTF	.	TRBJ1-2	TRBD1	TRBV5-5
TGTGCCTGGAGCCGAAATACCGGGACAGACAGTACCCAGCCCCAGCATTTT	CAWSRNTGTDSTQPQHF	.	TRBJ1-5	TRBD1	TRBV30
TGTGCCAGCAGCTACGGGACAGGGACTAATGAAAAACTGTTTTTT	CASSYGTGTNEKLFF	few	TRBJ1-4	TRBD1	TRBV7-9
TGCGCCAGCAGCTTGGTAGGGACAGGGCGGGCTGAAGCTTTCTTT	CASSLVGTGRAEAFF	.	TRBJ1-1	TRBD1	TRBV5-1
TGTGCCAGCAGCGATGGAACAGGGGGCGGGTTCGGGGAGCTGTTTTTT	CASSDGTGGGFGELFF	.	TRBJ2-2	TRBD1	TRBV5-5
TGTGCCAGTACTACACACTCCCGGTCGAGTTCTGAGGCCCAGCATTTT	CASTTHSRSSSEAQHF	.	TRBJ1-5	.	TRBV19
TGTGCCAGCAGAATATACAGGGGGAATCAGCCCCAGCATTTT	CASRIYRGNQPQHF	.	TRBJ1-5	TRBD1	TRBV28
TGTGCCAGCTCACCGGACAGGGGAGGAGAGACCCAGTACTTC	CASSPDRGGETQYF	.	TRBJ2-5	TRBD1	TRBV18
TGCAGCGTACAGGTTCAGCAAGAGACCCAGTACTTC	CSVQVQQETQYF	.	TRBJ2-5	.	TRBV29-1
TGTGCCAGCAGCCTCGGACTAGGGGGATCTTTGGCCGGGGAGCTGTTTTTT	CASSLGLGGSLAGELFF	.	TRBJ2-2	.	TRBV3-1/TRBV3-2
TGTGCCAGTAGTAGCGCGGGACAGGGAGGTGAAAAACTGTTTTTT	CASSSAGQGGEKLFF	.	TRBJ1-4	TRBD1	TRBV19
TGTGCCAGCACCGCAGGCTACGAGCAGTACTTC	CASTAGYEQYF	.	TRBJ2-7	.	TRBV12-3/TRBV12-4
TGTGCCAGTAGTATAGCCAGGGGGCGGCAGACCCAGTACTTC	CASSIARGRQTQYF	.	TRBJ2-5	TRBD1	TRBV19
TGTGCCAGCAGTTTAAGGGCGTCCCGGGACAGGGACGATCAGCCCCAGCATTTT	CASSLRASRDRDDQPQHF	once	TRBJ1-5	TRBD1	TRBV28
TGTGCCAGCAGCTTGGGTTTGGACTCCGGTATCCCCTACGAGCAGTACTTC	CASSLGLDSGIPYEQYF	.	TRBJ2-7	.	TRBV11-2
TGCGCCAGCAGCTTGCAGGGTAGCGGGGGGGGCGCGGAGCAGTACTTC	CASSLQGSGGGAEQYF	.	TRBJ2-7	TRBD2	TRBV5-1
TGCGCCAGCAGCCTAGGGGCCACGAATAATTCACCCCTCCACTTT	CASSLGATNNSPLHF	.	TRBJ1-6	.	TRBV4-1
TGTGCCAGCGGGAGACAAGGGCGAGTTCAAGAGACCCAGTACTTC	CASGRQGRVQETQYF	.	TRBJ2-5	.	TRBV2
TGTGCCAGCAGCCCGACAGGGCTTCATGGCTACACCTTC	CASSPTGLHGYTF	.	TRBJ1-2	TRBD1	TRBV5-4
TGTGCCAGCAGCTTAAGGGACAGGGGGAGAAGAGCTAACACCGGGGAGCTGTTTTTT	CASSLRDRGRRANTGELFF	.	TRBJ2-2	TRBD1	TRBV7-9
TGTGCCAGCAGCCAGTCCCTGGCGGGGGGGATACCGGGCAATGAGCAGTTCTTC	CASSQSLAGGIPGNEQFF	.	TRBJ2-1	TRBD2	TRBV7-9
TGTGCCAGTAGTCAAGACCGTGGGACAGGGCCCCTCGAGCAGTACTTC	CASSQDRGTGPLEQYF	.	TRBJ2-7	TRBD1	TRBV19
TGTGCCAGCAGCCTTGATGGCCCCTATGGCTACACCTTC	CASSLDGPYGYTF	once	TRBJ1-2	.	TRBV7-9
TGTGCCAGTACCCCCACAGGGTATGGCTACACCTTC	CASTPTGYGYTF	.	TRBJ1-2	.	TRBV19
TGTGCCAGCAGCTTAAGGGTGACTAGCGGGGGGGCCAATGAGCAGTTCTTC	CASSLRVTSGGANEQFF	.	TRBJ2-1	TRBD2	TRBV7-3
TGTGCCAGCATTCGAAAGGGGTTAGGGGGCCTCCCTAGCACAGATACGCAGTATTTT	CASIRKGLGGLPSTDTQYF	.	TRBJ2-3	TRBD1	TRBV28
TGTGCCAGCAGTGGGACAGGCTCCTACGAGCAGTACTTC	CASSGTGSYEQYF	.	TRBJ2-7	TRBD1	TRBV28
TGCGCCAGCAGCTTGGAGGGTGCGGGCCCAGATACGCAGTATTTT	CASSLEGAGPDTQYF	.	TRBJ2-3	.	TRBV5-1
TGTGCCAGCAGCCAAGAGGCGGGGGGAGATACGCAGTATTTT	CASSQEAGGDTQYF	few	TRBJ2-3	TRBD2	TRBV4-2
TGCGCCAGCAGCTCCCCGGGACTCCTCAAACGGGATGAGCAGTTCTTC	CASSSPGLLKRDEQFF	.	TRBJ2-1	.	TRBV5-1
TGTGCCAGCAGGATCACAGGGGCACAAGAGACCCAGTACTTC	CASRITGAQETQYF	.	TRBJ2-5	TRBD1	TRBV6-5
TGTGCCAGCAGTTGGGACAGAGCTAACTATGGCTACACCTTC	CASSWDRANYGYTF	.	TRBJ1-2	TRBD1	TRBV6-5
TGCGCCAGCAGCCTCGGGACTAGCGGTGACTCCTACGAGCAGTACTTC	CASSLGTSGDSYEQYF	.	TRBJ2-7	TRBD2	TRBV5-1
TGTGCCAGCGGCCCCAGGACTAGCGGGTTACATACGCAGTATTTT	CASGPRTSGLHTQYF	.	TRBJ2-3	TRBD2	TRBV3-1/TRBV3-2
TGTGCCAGCAGCAAAGTTCCCGGGGCTAGCGGGGGAGGAGAGCAGTACTTC	CASSKVPGASGGGEQYF	once	TRBJ2-7	.	TRBV21-1
TGTGCCAGCAGCGTCTCCGGGACAGGGAGGGTGAACACTGAAGCTTTCTTT	CASSVSGTGRVNTEAFF	.	TRBJ1-1	TRBD1	TRBV13
TGTGCCAGCAGTGAGCGTAGCGGGGGGGCCTTAGGTGTTCAGACCCAGTACTTC	CASSERSGGALGVQTQYF	.	TRBJ2-5	TRBD2	TRBV6-1
TGCGCCAGCAGCTGGACAGCCAGATCCTACGAGCAGTACTTC	CASSWTARSYEQYF	.	TRBJ2-7	.	TRBV10-2
TGTGCCAGTAGTATAGATAATACAAGGACACAGCCCTACGAGCAGTACTTC	CASSIDNTRTQPYEQYF	.	TRBJ2-7	.	TRBV19
TGTGCCAGCATCCCAGGACAGGGGAGTGAAGCTTTCTTT	CASIPGQGSEAFF	.	TRBJ1-1	TRBD1	TRBV6-5
TGTGCCAGCAGGCCAGGGGTTTCGGAGACCCAGTACTTC	CASRPGVSETQYF	.	TRBJ2-5	.	TRBV7-2
TGTGCCAGCACCCTCCAGGGGAGATTTAATTCACCCCTCCACTTT	CASTLQGRFNSPLHF	.	TRBJ1-6	.	TRBV27